This record covers a single T cell receptor (beta chain). The sample comes from a study of blood T cell repertoires in COVID-19. The germline V gene has CDR1 KGHSH and CDR2 LQKENI. Trimming stripped 3 bases from V and 7 bases from J, with 10 bases between. The CDR3 is made up of 13 amino acids. As originally analysed: Reference gene primer amplification yielded estimated nucleated cell counts. This table comes from immunoSEQ multiplex PCR, and its TCRdb copy is limited to in-frame clones, with some not included. That table supplies the V and J calls and clone size; D and trimming were determined from the DNA. This table has over 60,000 clones, approximately 86% appearing once.

The genes are TRBV18 and TRBJ1-5; D unresolved. Material for sequencing was peripheral blood. The TCR was taken from a middle-aged man with acute or convalescent COVID-19. The CDR3 region has the DNA TGTGCCAGCTCACCCGGACTGAACCAGCCCCAGCATTTT. Translated: CASSPGLNQPQHF.